This T cell receptor (beta chain) was sequenced for a study of beta chain features in type 1 diabetes. About the study: Over all samples combined, about 100,000,000 sorted cells were examined. General study findings and limits: Sequencing of cDNA might inflate the share of cells that strongly express TCR. Lower insertion and higher deletion counts appeared at VDJ junctions in type 1 diabetes patients. Among patients with Type 1 diabetes, TCRB CDR3s were moderately but significantly shorter in every one of the four CD4+ subsets. Within patients, naive, central memory and Treg TCRB repertoires seemed more similar than within healthy donors.

The V gene's germline CDR1 is SEHNR and CDR2 FQNEAQ (reference sequence). The CDR3 contains 15 residues. V lost 5 bases and J lost 2, with 14 bases in between. Expressed TCRB transcripts were sequenced because the entire RNA isolate underwent reverse transcription. Assay: immunoSEQ multiplex PCR; the TCRdb copy retains only in-frame clones and omits some. The sample shows 500,000 to 800,000 clones, around 11% of them seen only once. This clone was detected a few times. Its antigen is not known. The specimen was naive CD4+ T cells from blood. The source is a man younger than 40 with type 1 diabetes. The rearrangement uses TRBV7-9 and TRBJ2-3, with D uncertain. CDR3 in amino acids: CASSPKAHLTDTQYF. CDR3 nucleotide sequence: TGTGCCAGCAGCCCGAAAGCTCACCTCACAGATACGCAGTATTTT.